The 9 T cell receptor beta chains presented below share a single source sample, sequenced in a study of blood T cell repertoires in COVID-19. Some clones are missing from TCRdb's copy, which holds only in-frame ones; the method was immunoSEQ multiplex PCR. The sample holds 150,000 to 200,000 clones, about 90% seen once. The sample comprised peripheral blood. Every receptor here comes from a man in his forties with active or convalescent COVID-19.

This rearrangement joins TRBV3-1 (or the pseudogene TRBV3-2) to TRBJ2-3; TRBD2 agrees at 10 bases. V lost 4 bases to trimming and J lost 7 bases; unmatched junction nucleotides: 14. Germline assignment: CDR1 LGHDT and CDR2 YNNKEL (reference sequence). This CDR3 region has 17 residues. CDR3: CASSLAAGGPVSYTQYF. The CDR3 DNA reads TGTGCCAGCAGCCTCGCAGCGGGGGGGCCGGTTTCCTATACGCAGTATTTT.

V gene TRBV7-9 combines with J gene TRBJ2-4; D is unresolved. Germline loops: CDR1 SEHNR, CDR2 FQNEAQ (reference sequence). V gave up 1 base and J gave up 7 bases, with 17 bases separating them. There are 16 residues in the CDR3. CDR3 sequence: CASSLVSYTQMNIQYF. CDR3 nucleotide sequence: TGTGCCAGCAGCTTAGTCTCTTATACCCAGATGAACATTCAGTACTTC.

This chain uses TRBV6-5 with TRBJ2-3; tentatively, D is TRBD2 (7 bases). CDR3 length: 15 amino acids. Germline-derived CDR1 and CDR2 are MNHEY and SVGAGI. V was pared by 5 bases and J by 2 bases, with 14 bases between. The CDR3 here is CASSRGAIDTDTQYF. DNA of the CDR3: TGTGCCAGCAGTCGGGGGGCGATAGACACAGATACGCAGTATTTT.

This clone was detected once. V usage is TRBV19 and J usage is TRBJ2-7; 10 bases line up with TRBD1. The V and J ends lost 3 bases and 3 bases, in that order; junction bases with no gene match: 5. This CDR3 has 15 amino acids. Germline CDR1 is LNHDA and CDR2 is SQIVND (reference sequence). This CDR3 is CASSITGTGVYEQYF. DNA for the CDR3: TGTGCCAGTAGTATCACCGGGACAGGGGTCTACGAGCAGTACTTC.

The V and J genes are TRBV5-1 and TRBJ2-1; 16 bases are a match to TRBD2. V gave up 7 bases and J gave up 1 base; unmatched junction bases: 11. The CDR3 extends over 19 amino acids. Germline V CDR1 and CDR2: SGHRS, YFSETQ. CDR3 region: CASRPGTSGGAGSYNEQFF. CDR3 nucleotides: TGCGCCAGCCGCCCAGGGACTAGCGGGGGGGCAGGGTCCTACAATGAGCAGTTCTTC. The variable domain in full, with the rest retrieved from reference TRBV5-1 and TRBJ2-1, is KAGVTQTPRYLIKTRGQQVTLSCSPISGHRSVSWYQQTPGQGLQFLFEYFSETQRNKGNFPGRFSGRQFSNSRSEMNVSTLELGDSALYLCASRPGTSGGAGSYNEQFFGPGTRLTVL.

This sequence joins TRBV19 and TRBJ1-5, with D possibly being TRBD1 (6 bases). The V end lost 4 bases, the J end lost 0 bases, and 16 bases lay between the germline ends. The CDR3 extends over 17 amino acids. Germline CDR1 is LNHDA and CDR2 is SQIVND (reference sequence). The CDR3 is CASSRSGTSYSNQPQHF. The CDR3 coding sequence is TGTGCCAGTAGTAGATCCGGGACATCTTATAGCAATCAGCCCCAGCATTTT.

This clone was observed a few times. This chain connects TRBV12-3 or TRBV12-4 to TRBJ1-2, with D uncertain. V lost 6 bases to trimming and J lost 5 bases, with 10 bases between them. The length of the CDR3 is 12 residues. The DNA for the CDR3 is TGTGCCAGCAGCCAGACAAATTATGGCTACACCTTC. As protein: CASSQTNYGYTF.

CDR3 amino acids: CASSLAGGTVYNEQFF. The CDR3, as DNA: TGTGCCAGCAGCTTAGCGGGTGGGACAGTCTACAATGAGCAGTTCTTC. The V and J genes are TRBV7-2 and TRBJ2-1, with 7 bases fitting TRBD1. The germline gives CDR1 SGHTA, CDR2 FQGNSA. V shed 0 bases and J 3 bases; nucleotides not matched to a gene: 5. The CDR3 has 16 amino acids.

V gene TRBV5-1 combines with J gene TRBJ2-1; TRBD2 agrees at 12 bases. The CDR3 covers 16 residues. Germline-derived CDR1 and CDR2 are SGHRS and YFSETQ. The trim removed 6 bases at V and 0 bases at J, leaving 4 bases unmatched. In DNA, the CDR3 is TGCGCCAGCAAAACTAGCGGGGGGAGCTCCTACAATGAGCAGTTCTTC. Protein sequence: CASKTSGGSSYNEQFF.